This passage covers 6 T cell receptor beta chains from one sample sequenced in a study of cytomegalovirus exposure and HLA in healthy donors. The PCR had 60 Vbeta and 13 Jbeta primers. This table comes from immunoSEQ multiplex PCR, and its TCRdb copy is limited to in-frame clones, with some not included. Its table records roughly 100,000 clones. Sequenced material: PBMCs. The source of these receptors is a man aged 45 to 65 in good health and CMV-seropositive.

Written as DNA, the CDR3 is TGTGCCACCAGCAGAGCTCTAGCGGGACTAGAGACCCAGTACTTC. Translation: CATSRALAGLETQYF. The rearrangement joins TRBV15 to TRBJ2-5; the match to TRBD2 covers 9 bases. The V gene end was trimmed by 1 base and the J gene end by 4 bases; junction bases not matched to a gene: 4. The CDR3 runs to 15 residues. Germline loops: CDR1 LNHNV, CDR2 YYDKDF (reference sequence).

The chain couples TRBV7-3 to TRBJ1-1; the D is unclear. This CDR3 is built from 13 residues. Trimming took 5 bases from V and 1 from J, leaving 8 bases between them. The germline V gene encodes CDR1 SGHTA and CDR2 FQGTGA. The CDR3 nucleotides read TGTGCCAGCAGCGCGGGAGCGAACACTGAAGCTTTCTTT. Translating gives CASSAGANTEAFF.

This chain connects TRBV4-2 to TRBJ2-1, with 11 bases that match TRBD2. This CDR3 spans 16 amino acids. Germline CDR1 is LGHNA and CDR2 is YNFKEQ. V was clipped by 3 bases and J by 9 bases; unmatched bases: 10. CDR3 amino acids: CASSHLLAGAIREQFF. The CDR3 DNA follows: TGTGCCAGCAGCCACCTACTAGCGGGAGCGATCCGTGAGCAGTTCTTC.

The rearrangement joins TRBV2 to TRBJ2-1; TRBD2 matches at 9 bases. The CDR3 totals 14 residues. Germline V gene data show CDR1 as SNHLY and CDR2 as FYNNEI. Unmatched junction bases numbered 6, after V lost 5 bases and J lost 7 bases. The CDR3, as DNA: TGTGCCAGCAGTCTACTAGCGGGTGATAATGAGCAGTTCTTC. Protein: CASSLLAGDNEQFF.

V is TRBV18 and J is TRBJ1-2; 9 positions match TRBD1. The length of the CDR3 is 14 residues. Germline trimming cut 4 bases from V and 4 bases from J; bases unmatched to any gene: 4. CDR1 is KGHSH, CDR2 LQKENI, per germline. CDR3 in DNA: TGTGCCAGCTCACAGGACAGGGGCCTCTATGGCTACACCTTC. This codes for CASSQDRGLYGYTF.

The gene calls are TRBV30 and TRBJ2-5, with 7 bases lining up with TRBD2. Germline loops: CDR1 GTSNPN, CDR2 SVGIG (reference sequence). The CDR3 is made up of 16 amino acids. V gave up 1 base and J gave up 5 bases; unmatched junction bases: 13. CDR3 protein: CAWSAFSAGVGETQYF. Here the CDR3 DNA reads TGTGCCTGGAGTGCTTTCTCTGCGGGAGTAGGGGAGACCCAGTACTTC.